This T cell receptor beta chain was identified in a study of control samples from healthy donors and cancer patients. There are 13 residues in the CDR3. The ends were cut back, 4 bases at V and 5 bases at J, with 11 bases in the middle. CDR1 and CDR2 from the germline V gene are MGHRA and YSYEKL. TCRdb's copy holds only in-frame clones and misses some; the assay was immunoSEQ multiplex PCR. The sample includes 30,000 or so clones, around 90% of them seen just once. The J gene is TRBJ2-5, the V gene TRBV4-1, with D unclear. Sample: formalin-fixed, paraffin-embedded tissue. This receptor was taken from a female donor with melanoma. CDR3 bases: TGCGCCAGCAGCCCCGACTGGGATGAGACCCAGTACTTC. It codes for CASSPDWDETQYF.